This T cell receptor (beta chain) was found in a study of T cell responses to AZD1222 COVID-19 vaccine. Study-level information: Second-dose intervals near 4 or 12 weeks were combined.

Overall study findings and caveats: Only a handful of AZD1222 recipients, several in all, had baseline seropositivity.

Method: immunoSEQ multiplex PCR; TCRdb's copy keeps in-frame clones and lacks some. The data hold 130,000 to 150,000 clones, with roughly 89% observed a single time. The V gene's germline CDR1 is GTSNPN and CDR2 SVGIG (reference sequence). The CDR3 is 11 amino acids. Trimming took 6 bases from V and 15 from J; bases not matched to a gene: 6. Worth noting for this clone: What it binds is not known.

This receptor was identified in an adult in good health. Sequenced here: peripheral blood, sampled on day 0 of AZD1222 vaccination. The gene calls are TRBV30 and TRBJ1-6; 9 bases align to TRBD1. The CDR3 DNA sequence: TGTGCCTGCGGGACAGGGAGAAACCTCCACTTT. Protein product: CACGTGRNLHF.